The next 5 T cell receptor beta chains were all read from a single sample in a study of blood T cells in healthy people across ages. Together with a sample-barcoded 5' primer, a J-beta primer mix was included in a second PCR lasting about 7 to 11 cycles. MiXCR, run by TCRdb on the 5' RACE reads, gives a single entry per CDR3 protein. The sample has over a million distinct CDR3 sequences; about 45% are singletons. Sequenced sample: blood. These receptors were taken from a woman younger than 30 in good health.

The rearrangement uses TRBV4-3 and TRBJ2-1; D is ambiguous. CDR1 and CDR2 from the germline V gene are LGHNA and YSLEER. The CDR3 consists of 15 residues. The V and J ends lost 0 bases and 10 bases respectively, with 16 bases between them. The CDR3 region is CASSQDFRPSFEQFF. The DNA of the CDR3 is TGCGCCAGCAGCCAAGATTTTCGCCCATCGTTCGAGCAGTTCTTC.

DNA of the CDR3: TGTGCCAGCAGCAGTATAGACAGGTATAGCAATCAGCCCCAGCATTTT. This gives the protein CASSSIDRYSNQPQHF. The chain is built from TRBV21-1 and TRBJ1-5; whether TRBD1, the table's D call, matches the DNA was not checked. TRBV21-1 is annotated as a pseudogene. There are 16 residues in the CDR3.

The chain carries TRBV7-2 and TRBJ2-5, with 7 bases fitting TRBD2. The DNA end is more similar to TRBJ2-7, so the J call may be wrong. The germline gives CDR1 SGHTA, CDR2 FQGNSA. The CDR3 covers 15 residues. CDR3 in amino acids: CASSLGASGYYEQYF. The CDR3 DNA follows: TGTGCCAGCAGCTTAGGCGCTAGCGGATATTACGAGCAGTACTTC.

The chain recombines TRBV20-1 with TRBJ1-2, with 7 bases aligning to TRBD1. CDR3 length equals 14 residues. Germline V CDR1 and CDR2: DFQATT, SNEGSKA (reference sequence). J gave up 7 bases and V 6 bases, and 14 bases lay outside the gene matches. This CDR3 reads CSAGPPGTVIGYTF. The DNA for the CDR3 is TGCAGTGCAGGACCCCCAGGGACAGTAATTGGCTACACCTTC.

This clonotype was detected only a few times. V and J are TRBV28 and TRBJ2-7; TRBD2 agrees at 12 bases. The CDR3 covers 17 residues. CDR1 is MDHEN and CDR2 is SYDVKM in the germline V gene. Trimming removed 3 bases from V and 4 bases from J; junction bases left unmatched: 10. The CDR3 loop is CASSFSLRLAGVYEQYF. The CDR3 DNA reads as TGTGCCAGCAGTTTCTCCCTCAGACTAGCGGGAGTGTACGAGCAGTACTTC. Full variable domain (rest looked up from reference TRBV28 and TRBJ2-7): DVKVTQSSRYLVKRTGEKVFLECVQDMDHENMFWYRQDPGLGLRLIYFSYDVKMKEKGDIPEGYSVSREKKERFSLILESASTNQTSMYLCASSFSLRLAGVYEQYFGPGTRLTVT.